What follows are 14 T cell receptor beta chains derived from one specimen sequenced in a study of cytomegalovirus exposure and HLA in healthy donors. Here immunoSEQ multiplex PCR was the method, and the copy in TCRdb shows in-frame clones only, minus some. The data show about 140,000 clones, about 83% seen once. The sequenced material came from PBMCs. The receptors here all came from a woman in her 30s in good health and CMV-seronegative.

V and J are TRBV5-5 and TRBJ1-6; D unresolved. CDR3 length equals 15 residues. The V and J ends lost 1 base and 6 bases respectively, with 11 bases between them. CDR1 SGHKS and CDR2 YYEKEE come from the germline V gene (reference sequence). The CDR3 sequence is CASSLLGVGNSPLHF. The CDR3 DNA sequence: TGTGCCAGCAGCTTGCTCGGAGTGGGTAATTCACCCCTCCACTTT. Together with reference TRBV5-5 and TRBJ1-6, the CDR3 gives the full variable domain: DAGVTQSPTHLIKTRGQQVTLRCSPISGHKSVSWYQQVLGQGPQFIFQYYEKEERGRGNFPDRFSARQFPNYSSELNVNALLLGDSALYLCASSLLGVGNSPLHFGNGTRLTVT.

This chain joins TRBV9 and TRBJ2-7; maybe TRBD1 (5 bases). CDR1 and CDR2 (germline): SGDLS, YYNGEE. The germline V and J ends were trimmed by 2 bases and 2 bases, with 20 bases remaining between them. The CDR3 is made up of 17 amino acids. Here the CDR3 reads CASSVQGSRQYPYEQYF. Here the CDR3 DNA reads TGTGCCAGCAGCGTCCAGGGATCTAGACAATACCCCTACGAGCAGTACTTC.

The gene calls are TRBV7-8 and TRBJ1-4; 9 nucleotides match TRBD1. CDR1 SGHVS and CDR2 FQNEAQ come from the germline V gene. The CDR3 spans 14 residues. The trim removed 5 bases at V and 7 bases at J, leaving 5 bases unmatched. The CDR3 DNA sequence: TGTGCCAGCAGCCACCGGGACAGGGCTGAAAAACTGTTTTTT. Amino acid sequence: CASSHRDRAEKLFF.

This clone has a count of ten or more. The V call is TRBV29-1, the J call TRBJ2-1; a possible D gene is TRBD1 (5 bases). Germline loops: CDR1 SQVTM, CDR2 ANQGSEA. Deletions cut 2 bases from V and 7 bases from J, with 18 bases between. The CDR3 runs to 15 residues. The chain's CDR3 is CSVETGQGAVNEQFF. CDR3 DNA sequence: TGCAGCGTTGAAACTGGTCAGGGCGCGGTAAATGAGCAGTTCTTC.

The CDR3 sequence: CASSLEGSGLGGNTIYF. Written as DNA, the CDR3 is TGCGCCAGCAGCTTGGAGGGGTCGGGACTCGGTGGAAACACCATATATTTT. V and J are TRBV5-1 and TRBJ1-3, with D possibly being TRBD1 (5 bases). The CDR3 totals 17 residues. Trimming removed 0 bases at V and 3 bases at J, with 16 bases between. Germline-derived CDR1 and CDR2 are SGHRS and YFSETQ.

This chain uses TRBV9 with TRBJ2-5; maybe TRBD1 (7 bases). The CDR3 has 16 residues. The ends were cut back, 1 base at V and 2 bases at J, with 15 bases in the middle. Germline loops: CDR1 SGDLS, CDR2 YYNGEE. In DNA, the CDR3 is TGTGCCAGCAGCGTAAGGGGGGACAGAGTGCAAGAGACCCAGTACTTC. Translating gives CASSVRGDRVQETQYF.

The count of this clone is one. The chain recombines TRBV11-3 with TRBJ2-7, with 12 bases fitting TRBD1. The CDR3 is 14 residues long. Germline V CDR1 and CDR2: SGHNT, YENEEA. V shed 5 bases and J 7 bases; nucleotides not matched to a gene: 6. CDR3 sequence (DNA): TGTGCCAGCAGCCCGGGACAGGGGGCGCGTGAGCAGTACTTC. Protein sequence: CASSPGQGAREQYF.

The chain combines TRBV28 with TRBJ1-2, with 7 bases fitting TRBD1. Germline CDR1 is MDHEN and CDR2 is SYDVKM. After removal of 6 bases from V and 2 bases from J, the junction contained 3 bases not matched to a gene. The CDR3 has 13 residues. The CDR3 loop reads CASSVQGNYGYTF. The DNA for the CDR3 is TGTGCCAGCAGCGTACAGGGGAACTATGGCTACACCTTC.

This chain joins TRBV18 and TRBJ1-5; 9 bases line up with TRBD1. This CDR3 is 16 amino acids long. J was trimmed by 6 bases and V by 5 bases; bases with no gene match: 11. Looked up from germline, CDR1 is KGHSH and CDR2 is LQKENI. CDR3 in amino acids: CASSRDRVGEGQPQHF. CDR3 nucleotides: TGTGCCAGCTCAAGGGACAGGGTTGGGGAAGGTCAGCCCCAGCATTTT.

The chain combines TRBV4-1 with TRBJ2-3, with 8 bases matching TRBD1. Germline assignment: CDR1 MGHRA and CDR2 YSYEKL. Trimming took 3 bases from V and 1 from J; bases not matched to a gene: 3. This CDR3 has 15 amino acids. This CDR3 is CASSHPGQGTDTQYF. The CDR3 region has the DNA TGCGCCAGCAGCCATCCGGGACAGGGCACAGATACGCAGTATTTT.

This chain uses TRBV6-1 with TRBJ2-7; perhaps TRBD1 as D (5 bases). This CDR3 comprises 16 residues. CDR1 MNHNS and CDR2 SASEGT come from the germline V gene. V was shortened by 4 bases and J by 4 bases, with 20 bases between the two germline ends. In nucleotides, the CDR3 is TGTGCCAGCAGTGTATCGACAGCCCAACCCTCATACGAGCAGTACTTC. Its translation: CASSVSTAQPSYEQYF.

V and J are TRBV5-1 and TRBJ2-5, with D tentatively TRBD2 (6 bases). Germline loops: CDR1 SGHRS, CDR2 YFSETQ. With 3 bases removed from V and 5 bases from J, the gap between germline ends came to 20 bases. The CDR3 spans 16 residues. Written as DNA, the CDR3 is TGCGCCAGCAGCTCCACCGGAGGGGCAGTGATTGAGACCCAGTACTTC. Translating gives CASSSTGGAVIETQYF.

V usage is TRBV27 and J usage is TRBJ2-1; 10 bases line up with TRBD2. Germline values: CDR1 MNHEY, CDR2 SMNVEV (reference sequence). This CDR3 has 14 residues. J was trimmed by 6 bases and V by 6 bases; bases with no gene match: 5. The CDR3 sequence: CASSQTSGFNEQFF. The CDR3 DNA sequence: TGTGCCAGCAGCCAGACTAGCGGGTTCAATGAGCAGTTCTTC.

The V call is TRBV5-1, the J call TRBJ1-5; TRBD1 might be the D (6 bases). Germline values: CDR1 SGHRS, CDR2 YFSETQ. There are 17 residues in the CDR3. The V end was cut by 4 bases, the J end by 6 bases, with 23 bases between. CDR3 sequence: CASSPGSGAPFGQPQHF. The CDR3 DNA is TGCGCCAGCAGCCCCGGGTCAGGGGCTCCCTTCGGTCAGCCCCAGCATTTT.